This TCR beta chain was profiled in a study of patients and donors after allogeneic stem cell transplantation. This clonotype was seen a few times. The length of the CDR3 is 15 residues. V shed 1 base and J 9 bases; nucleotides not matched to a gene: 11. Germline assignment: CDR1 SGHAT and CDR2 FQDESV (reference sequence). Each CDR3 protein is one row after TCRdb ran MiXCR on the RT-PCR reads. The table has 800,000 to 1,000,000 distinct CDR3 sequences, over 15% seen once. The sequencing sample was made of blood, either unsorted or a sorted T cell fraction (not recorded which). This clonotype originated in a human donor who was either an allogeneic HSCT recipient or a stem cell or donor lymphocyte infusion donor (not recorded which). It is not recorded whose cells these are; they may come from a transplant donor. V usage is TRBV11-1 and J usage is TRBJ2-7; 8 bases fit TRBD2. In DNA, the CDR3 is TGTGCCAGCAGCTTAGACCGCGGGGGGCCGTCTAGGCAGTACTTC. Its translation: CASSLDRGGPSRQYF.